Listed here are 2 T cell receptor beta chains from one sample, sequenced in a study of cytomegalovirus exposure and HLA in healthy donors. Primers for the PCR totalled 60 Vbeta and 13 Jbeta. The assay was immunoSEQ multiplex PCR, and TCRdb's table has in-frame clones only and misses some. Here the sample spans about 94,000 clones, roughly 76% being singletons. Sequenced sample: PBMCs. Receptors were obtained from a male donor in good health and CMV-seronegative.

This clone was counted a few times. The V and J genes are TRBV28 and TRBJ2-1, with 12 bases identical to TRBD2. Germline V gene sequence: CDR1 MDHEN, CDR2 SYDVKM. This CDR3 has 16 residues. V trimming: 6 bases; J trimming: 10 bases; junction bases outside the gene matches: 13. CDR3 amino acids: CASSPASGRAGREQFF. The CDR3 nucleotides are TGTGCCAGCAGCCCGGCTAGCGGGAGGGCCGGACGGGAGCAGTTCTTC.

J is TRBJ2-1 and V is TRBV7-3; 9 nucleotides align to TRBD2. V lost 6 bases and J lost 10; bases outside the gene matches: 7. Per the germline V gene, CDR1 is SGHTA and CDR2 is FQGTGA. This CDR3 contains 13 residues. The CDR3 here is CASRLSGGLEQFF. The CDR3, as DNA: TGTGCCAGCAGGCTTAGCGGGGGTCTCGAGCAGTTCTTC.